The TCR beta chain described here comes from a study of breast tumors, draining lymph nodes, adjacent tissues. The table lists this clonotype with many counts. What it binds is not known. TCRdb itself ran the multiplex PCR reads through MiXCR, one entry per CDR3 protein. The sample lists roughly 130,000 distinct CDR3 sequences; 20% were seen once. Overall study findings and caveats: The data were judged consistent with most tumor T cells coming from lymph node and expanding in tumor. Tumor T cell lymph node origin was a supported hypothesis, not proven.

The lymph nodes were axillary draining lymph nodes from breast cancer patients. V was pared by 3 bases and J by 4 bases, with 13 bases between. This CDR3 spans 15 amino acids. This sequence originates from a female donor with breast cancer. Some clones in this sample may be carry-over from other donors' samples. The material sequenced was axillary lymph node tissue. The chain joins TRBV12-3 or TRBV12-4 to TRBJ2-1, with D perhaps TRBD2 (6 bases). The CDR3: CASSLTGAQYNEQFF. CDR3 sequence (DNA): TGTGCCAGCAGTTTGACGGGAGCCCAATACAATGAGCAGTTCTTC.